The 4 T cell receptor beta chains below all came from one sample that was sequenced in a study of cytomegalovirus exposure and HLA in healthy donors. The PCR had 60 Vbeta and 13 Jbeta primers. Clones were sequenced by immunoSEQ multiplex PCR, and TCRdb holds only the in-frame ones, with some missing. There are some 120,000 clones in the sample, with about 2.2% held by the top ten. Input material: PBMCs. These receptors all stem from a man aged 40-49 years in good health and CMV-seronegative.

The chain combines TRBV6-5 with TRBJ1-1; 7 bases match TRBD1. CDR3 length: 13 residues. CDR1 is MNHEY and CDR2 is SVGAGI in the germline V gene. The J segment lost 6 bases and the V segment lost 8 bases, leaving 9 bases of the junction unmatched. CDR3 in DNA: TGTGCCAGCTCTCGGGACAGTCCGTCTGAAGCTTTCTTT. Protein sequence: CASSRDSPSEAFF.

The chain joins TRBV7-9 to TRBJ2-1, with 11 bases fitting TRBD1. Trimming at V came to 5 bases and at J to 6 bases, leaving 9 bases not matched to a gene. This CDR3 is 16 amino acids long. Germline V gene lookup returns CDR1 SEHNR and CDR2 FQNEAQ (reference sequence). CDR3 nucleotides: TGTGCCAGCAGCCCGACGGACAGGGGGCAAGGCAATGAGCAGTTCTTC. It specifies CASSPTDRGQGNEQFF.

The J gene is TRBJ2-3, the V gene TRBV7-2, with D perhaps TRBD2 (6 bases). The CDR3 consists of 14 residues. Germline CDR1 reads SGHTA; CDR2 reads FQGNSA. V dropped 5 bases and J dropped 10 bases, with 19 bases sitting between them. The CDR3 DNA is TGTGCCAGCAGCAATTACCGGGACTTGCGCGCGCAGTATTTT. Translation: CASSNYRDLRAQYF. The full variable domain, rest sourced from reference TRBV7-2 and TRBJ2-3, is GAGVSQSPSNKVTEKGKDVELRCDPISGHTALYWYRQSLGQGLEFLIYFQGNSAPDKSGLPSDRFSAERTGGSVSTLTIQRTQQEDSAVYLCASSNYRDLRAQYFGPGTRLTVL.

The CDR3 loop is CASSSAPNRLAPVNEQFF. For the CDR3, the DNA is TGTGCCAGCAGCTCCGCCCCAAACCGACTAGCCCCCGTCAATGAGCAGTTCTTC. The genes are TRBV11-3 and TRBJ2-1, with 7 bases identical to TRBD2. Germline-derived CDR1 and CDR2 are SGHNT and YENEEA. The CDR3 sequence is 18 residues long. Trimming removed 4 bases from V and 6 bases from J; junction bases left unmatched: 18.